The source of this T cell receptor beta chain is a study of CD8 T cells in ankylosing spondylitis. This clonotype has only a few counts. Its antigen is as yet unknown. CDR1 is MGHDK and CDR2 is SYGVNS in the germline V gene. The V end lost 10 bases, the J end lost 5 bases, and 9 bases lay between the germline ends. The CDR3 sequence is 11 residues long. By quantitative 5'-RACE with molecular barcodes, the TCR beta libraries were made. TCRdb re-called the 5' RACE reads through MiXCR, storing one row per CDR3 protein. The repertoire holds 750,000 to 850,000 distinct CDR3 sequences, with about an eighth as singletons. Findings of the study overall: Reports say disease-linked clones showed up significantly more in matched ankylosing spondylitis synovial fluid. A TCR beta motif made of eight highly homologous variants seemed typical of ankylosing spondylitis blood.

This TCR was recovered from a male donor with ankylosing spondylitis. The sequenced material came from blood, either unsorted or a sorted T cell fraction (not recorded which). The rearrangement joins TRBV25-1 to TRBJ2-1, with D unresolved. This CDR3 is CATSFHNEQFF. The CDR3 DNA reads TGTGCCACCTCCTTCCACAATGAGCAGTTCTTC.